This TCR beta chain was profiled in a study of shared clonotypes between healthy human individuals. Germline V CDR1 and CDR2: MDHEN, SYDVKM. Deletions cut 4 bases from V and 7 bases from J, with 22 bases between. The CDR3 contains 17 residues. CD45RO-negative CD8 cells positively selected for CCR7 made up the naive population, which excluded terminally differentiated effector memory CD45RA+ cells. The table came from immunoSEQ multiplex PCR; TCRdb's copy has only in-frame clones and leaves some out. The sample carries millions of clones, roughly 94% recorded once. The receptor comes from a man aged 18 to 29 in good health. The chain recombines TRBV28 with TRBJ1-4; D is unclear. Sample: naive CD8+ T cells sorted from blood. The CDR3 sequence: CASSSYSIGPLGEKLFF. The CDR3 DNA reads as TGTGCCAGCAGTTCCTACTCGATCGGACCCTTAGGTGAAAAACTGTTTTTT.